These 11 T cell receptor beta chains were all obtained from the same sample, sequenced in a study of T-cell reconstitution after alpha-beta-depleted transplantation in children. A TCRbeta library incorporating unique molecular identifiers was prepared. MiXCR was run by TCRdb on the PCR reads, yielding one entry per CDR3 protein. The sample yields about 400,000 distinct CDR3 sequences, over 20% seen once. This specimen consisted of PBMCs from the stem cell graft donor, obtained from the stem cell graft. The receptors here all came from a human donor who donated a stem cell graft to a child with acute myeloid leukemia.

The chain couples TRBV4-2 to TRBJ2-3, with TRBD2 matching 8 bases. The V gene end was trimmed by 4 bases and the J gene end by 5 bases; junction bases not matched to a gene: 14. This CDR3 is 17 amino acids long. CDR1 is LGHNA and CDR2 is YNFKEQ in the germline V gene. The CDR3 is CASSPLRSGMRGDTQYF. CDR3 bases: TGTGCCAGCAGCCCCTTGCGTAGCGGGATGAGAGGAGATACGCAGTATTTT.

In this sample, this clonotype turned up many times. This CDR3 is CASSQGLAGEGYEQYF. CDR3 coding DNA: TGCGCCAGCAGCCAGGGTCTAGCGGGAGAAGGCTACGAGCAGTACTTC. V is TRBV4-3 and J is TRBJ2-7; 10 bases align to TRBD2. Germline-derived CDR1 and CDR2 are LGHNA and YSLEER. Unmatched junction bases numbered 8, after V lost 3 bases and J lost 3 bases. The CDR3 extends over 16 amino acids.

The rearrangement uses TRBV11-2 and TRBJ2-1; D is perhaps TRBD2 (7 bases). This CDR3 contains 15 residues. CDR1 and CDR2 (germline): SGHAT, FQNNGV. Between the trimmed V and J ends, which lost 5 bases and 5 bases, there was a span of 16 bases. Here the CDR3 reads CASSPRGAQDNEQFF. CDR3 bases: TGTGCCAGCAGCCCACGGGGGGCACAGGACAATGAGCAGTTCTTC.

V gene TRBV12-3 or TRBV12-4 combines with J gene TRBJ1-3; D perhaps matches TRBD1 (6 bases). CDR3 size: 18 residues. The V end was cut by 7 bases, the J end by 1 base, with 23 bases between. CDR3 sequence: CASTPGQYGAESGNTIYF. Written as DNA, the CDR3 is TGTGCCAGCACCCCCGGACAGTATGGAGCGGAATCTGGAAACACCATATATTTT.

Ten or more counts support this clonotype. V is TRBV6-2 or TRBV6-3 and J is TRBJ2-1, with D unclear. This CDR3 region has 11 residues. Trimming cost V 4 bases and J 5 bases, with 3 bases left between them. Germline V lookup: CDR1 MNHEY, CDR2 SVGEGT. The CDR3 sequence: CASSFNNEQFF. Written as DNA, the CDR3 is TGTGCCAGCAGTTTTAACAATGAGCAGTTCTTC.

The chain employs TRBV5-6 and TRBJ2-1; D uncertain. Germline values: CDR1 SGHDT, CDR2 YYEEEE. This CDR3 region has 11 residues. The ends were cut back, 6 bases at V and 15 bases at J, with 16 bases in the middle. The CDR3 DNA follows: TGTGCCAGCACCCGGACCTTCCGGTGGTTCTTC. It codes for CASTRTFRWFF.

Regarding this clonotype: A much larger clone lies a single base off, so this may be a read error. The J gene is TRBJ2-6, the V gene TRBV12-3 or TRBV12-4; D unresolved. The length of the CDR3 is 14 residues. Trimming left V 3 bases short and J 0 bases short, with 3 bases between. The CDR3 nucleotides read TGTGCCAGCAGTTTCCGCTCTGGGGCCAACGTCCTGACTTTC. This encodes CASSFRSGANVLTF.

CDR3 sequence: CASSLYDETQYF. The CDR3 DNA reads as TGTGCCAGCAGCCTCTATGATGAGACCCAGTACTTC. V usage is TRBV11-2 and J usage is TRBJ2-5; unclear D gene. CDR3 size: 12 residues. V lost 5 bases to trimming and J lost 5 bases, with 9 bases between them. Germline values: CDR1 SGHAT, CDR2 FQNNGV.

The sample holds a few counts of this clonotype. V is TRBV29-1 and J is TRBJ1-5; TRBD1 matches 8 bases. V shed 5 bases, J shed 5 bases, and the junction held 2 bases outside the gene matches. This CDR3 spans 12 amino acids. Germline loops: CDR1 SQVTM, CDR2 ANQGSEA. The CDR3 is CSVQGADQPQHF. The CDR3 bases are TGCAGCGTTCAGGGGGCGGATCAGCCCCAGCATTTT.

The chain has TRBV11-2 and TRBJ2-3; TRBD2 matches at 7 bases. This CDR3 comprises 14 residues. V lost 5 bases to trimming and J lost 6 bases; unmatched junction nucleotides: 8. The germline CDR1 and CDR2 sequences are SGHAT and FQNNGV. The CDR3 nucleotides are TGTGCCAGCAGCAGACGACTAGCAGAGGATACGCAGTATTTT. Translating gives CASSRRLAEDTQYF.

CDR3 protein: CSAQTGGASQPQHF. CDR3 nucleotide sequence: TGCAGTGCTCAAACAGGGGGCGCGAGTCAGCCCCAGCATTTT. This rearrangement joins TRBV20-1 to TRBJ1-5, with 9 bases matching TRBD1. The ends lost 5 bases at V and 6 bases at J; junction bases unmatched: 8. Per germline, CDR1 DFQATT and CDR2 SNEGSKA (reference sequence). The CDR3 is made up of 14 amino acids.